This TCR beta chain comes out of a study of T-cell reconstitution after alpha-beta-depleted transplantation in children. To note about this clonotype: Its specificity is unknown.

Study-wide findings and caveats: The authors attributed T-cell counts and diversity one year after transplant mostly to newly produced T cells. Surviving recipient T cells and thymic progenitors produced the high day-60 TCRbeta diversity seen in some patients.

Library preparation (for TCRbeta) was performed with unique molecular identifiers. TCRdb reprocessed the PCR reads via MiXCR and lists one record per CDR3 protein. Among around 450,000 distinct CDR3 sequences listed, roughly 43% were seen once. This specimen was PBMCs, taken before TCRalphabeta/CD19-depleted stem cell transplant. This sequence was found in a girl aged 2 to 9 with aplastic anemia, due to receive a stem cell transplant.

The CDR3 loop is CATSRDALSYEQYF. The DNA for the CDR3 is TGTGCCACCAGCAGAGATGCCCTCTCCTACGAGCAGTACTTC. This chain connects TRBV15 to TRBJ2-7; D is undetermined. CDR3 size: 14 residues. In germline, CDR1 is LNHNV, CDR2 YYDKDF (reference sequence). Between the trimmed V and J ends, which lost 0 bases and 0 bases, there was a span of 6 bases.